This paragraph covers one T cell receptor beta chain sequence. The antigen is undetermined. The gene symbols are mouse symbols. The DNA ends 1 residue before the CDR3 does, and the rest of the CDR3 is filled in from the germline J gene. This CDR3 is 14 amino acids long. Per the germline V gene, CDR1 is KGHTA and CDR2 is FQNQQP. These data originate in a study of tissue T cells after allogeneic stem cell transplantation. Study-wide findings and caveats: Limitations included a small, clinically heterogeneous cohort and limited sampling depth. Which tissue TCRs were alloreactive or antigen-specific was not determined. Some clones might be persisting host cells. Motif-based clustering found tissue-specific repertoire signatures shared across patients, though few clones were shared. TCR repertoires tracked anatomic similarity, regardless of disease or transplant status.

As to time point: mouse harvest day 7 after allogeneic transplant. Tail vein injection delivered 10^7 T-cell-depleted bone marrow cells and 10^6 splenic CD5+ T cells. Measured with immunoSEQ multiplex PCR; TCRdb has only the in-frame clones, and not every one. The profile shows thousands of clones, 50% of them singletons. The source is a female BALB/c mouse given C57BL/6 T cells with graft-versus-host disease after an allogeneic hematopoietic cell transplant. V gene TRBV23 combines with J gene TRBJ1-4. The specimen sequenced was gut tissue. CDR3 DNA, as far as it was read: TGCTCCAGCAGTCAGCGGGCCCCCAACGAAAGATTATTT. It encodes CSSSQRAPNERLF. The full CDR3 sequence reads CSSSQRAPNERLFF.